These T cell receptor beta chains were read from a single sample in a study of blood T cell repertoires in COVID-19. Repertoires were generated with immunoSEQ multiplex PCR, while TCRdb's copy carries only in-frame clones and drops some. The sample has about 210,000 clones; approximately 91% are singletons. Sequencing was carried out using peripheral blood. These receptors originate from a woman aged 40 to 55 with acute or convalescent COVID-19. The CDR3 runs from the conserved cysteine through the conserved F or W. The D gene is left open where the match is weak. Not all rows give a size; the values are once, few, many and, for expanded clones, a class.

d_gene: TRBD1
abundance: .
j_gene: TRBJ1-3
v_gene: TRBV5-6
CDR3nt: TGTGCCAGCAGCTACCCGACAGGGGCTGGAAACACCATATATTTT
CDR3aa: CASSYPTGAGNTIYF

d_gene: .
abundance: .
j_gene: TRBJ2-1
v_gene: TRBV7-3
CDR3nt: TGTGCCAGCAGAAACGCCGGGGGCAATGAGCAGTTCTTC
CDR3aa: CASRNAGGNEQFF

d_gene: .
abundance: .
j_gene: TRBJ1-2
v_gene: TRBV6-5
CDR3nt: TGTGCCAGCAGTCTATTAGGGGAAGACGGCTACACCTTC
CDR3aa: CASSLLGEDGYTF

d_gene: .
abundance: .
j_gene: TRBJ1-5
v_gene: TRBV5-1
CDR3nt: TGCGCCAGCAGCTTGGCCGGGGGGAGTAATCAGCCCCAGCATTTT
CDR3aa: CASSLAGGSNQPQHF

d_gene: .
abundance: few
j_gene: TRBJ1-5
v_gene: TRBV4-1
CDR3nt: TGCGCCAGCAGCCCAGTACAGGACACGCAAGGTCAGCCCCAGCATTTT
CDR3aa: CASSPVQDTQGQPQHF

d_gene: TRBD1
abundance: few
j_gene: TRBJ1-5
v_gene: TRBV4-2
CDR3nt: TGTGCCAGCAGCCACCTGGGGGGACAGGGCAATCAGCCCCAGCATTTT
CDR3aa: CASSHLGGQGNQPQHF

d_gene: .
abundance: .
j_gene: TRBJ1-5
v_gene: TRBV19
CDR3nt: TGTGCCAGTAGTACTGGAAGACAGCCTAGCAATCAGCCCCAGCATTTT
CDR3aa: CASSTGRQPSNQPQHF

d_gene: TRBD1
abundance: .
j_gene: TRBJ1-1
v_gene: TRBV19
CDR3nt: TGTGCCAGTAGTACCCTACAGGGGGGGAACACTGAAGCTTTCTTT
CDR3aa: CASSTLQGGNTEAFF

d_gene: .
abundance: .
j_gene: TRBJ1-2
v_gene: TRBV10-3
CDR3nt: TGTGCCATCAGTGAGTCGAAACAGAACTATGGCTACACCTTC
CDR3aa: CAISESKQNYGYTF

d_gene: .
abundance: .
j_gene: TRBJ2-1
v_gene: TRBV5-4
CDR3nt: TGTGCCAGCAGCTTGGAACGGGCCGGGAGAAATGAGCAGTTCTTC
CDR3aa: CASSLERAGRNEQFF

d_gene: TRBD1
abundance: .
j_gene: TRBJ1-2
v_gene: TRBV5-1
CDR3nt: TGCGCCAGCAGCCACCGGGACAGTGTCAGATACACCTTC
CDR3aa: CASSHRDSVRYTF

d_gene: TRBD2
abundance: .
j_gene: TRBJ2-3
v_gene: TRBV2
CDR3nt: TGTGCCAGCAGTGAAGCAGCTAGCGGGGGAGTAGTAGATACGCAGTATTTT
CDR3aa: CASSEAASGGVVDTQYF

d_gene: TRBD2
abundance: few
j_gene: TRBJ2-1
v_gene: TRBV2
CDR3nt: TGTGCCAGCAGTGTGGGTAGCGGGCCCTACAATGAGCAGTTCTTC
CDR3aa: CASSVGSGPYNEQFF

d_gene: .
abundance: once
j_gene: TRBJ2-1
v_gene: TRBV30
CDR3nt: TGTGCCTGGAGTGTACGTCTTCTTGACACGCGAAATGAGCAGTTCTTC
CDR3aa: CAWSVRLLDTRNEQFF

d_gene: .
abundance: .
j_gene: TRBJ1-5
v_gene: TRBV2
CDR3nt: TGTGCCAGCAGTGACCACGCGCTTTCCAATCAGCCCCAGCATTTT
CDR3aa: CASSDHALSNQPQHF

d_gene: .
abundance: .
j_gene: TRBJ1-5
v_gene: TRBV15
CDR3nt: TGTGCCACCAGCAGATTGGGCTCTGAGCAGCCCCAGCATTTT
CDR3aa: CATSRLGSEQPQHF

d_gene: .
abundance: .
j_gene: TRBJ1-1
v_gene: TRBV11-2
CDR3nt: TGTGCCAGCAGCTCCGGGGGGGGAGCTTTCTTT
CDR3aa: CASSSGGGAFF

d_gene: TRBD1
abundance: .
j_gene: TRBJ1-5
v_gene: TRBV2
CDR3nt: TGTGCCAGCAGTGAATGGGGTAGGGGGCCCGGGCAGCCCCAGCATTTT
CDR3aa: CASSEWGRGPGQPQHF

d_gene: TRBD2
abundance: .
j_gene: TRBJ2-1
v_gene: TRBV7-2
CDR3nt: TGTGCCAGCAGCCTAACTAGCGGGGGAGTCAATGAGCAGTTCTTC
CDR3aa: CASSLTSGGVNEQFF

d_gene: .
abundance: .
j_gene: TRBJ1-1
v_gene: TRBV9
CDR3nt: TGTGCCAGCAGTCTCAGGGGAGGGGGTTCCGCCACTGAAGCTTTCTTT
CDR3aa: CASSLRGGGSATEAFF

d_gene: .
abundance: .
j_gene: TRBJ2-1
v_gene: TRBV11-2
CDR3nt: TGTGCCAGCAGCTCCCAGACAGGCTCCTACAATGAGCAGTTCTTC
CDR3aa: CASSSQTGSYNEQFF

d_gene: TRBD1
abundance: .
j_gene: TRBJ2-3
v_gene: TRBV5-1
CDR3nt: TGCGCCAGCAGCTTGGCTGGGACAGGGGGATACAGCACAGATACGCAGTATTTT
CDR3aa: CASSLAGTGGYSTDTQYF

d_gene: .
abundance: .
j_gene: TRBJ2-2
v_gene: TRBV7-2
CDR3nt: TGTGCCAGCAGCTACCAGACGGGATATAGCGGGGAGCTGTTTTTT
CDR3aa: CASSYQTGYSGELFF

d_gene: .
abundance: .
j_gene: TRBJ2-1
v_gene: TRBV6-5
CDR3nt: TGTGCCAGCAGTTACTCGATTGGGGCGAATGAGCAGTTCTTC
CDR3aa: CASSYSIGANEQFF

d_gene: TRBD1
abundance: .
j_gene: TRBJ1-2
v_gene: TRBV4-1
CDR3nt: TGCGCCAGCAGCCATTTGCCCCGACAGGGGGGGATTTATGGCTACACCTTC
CDR3aa: CASSHLPRQGGIYGYTF

d_gene: .
abundance: .
j_gene: TRBJ1-5
v_gene: TRBV7-2
CDR3nt: TGTGCCAGCAGCTTAGCCTATCAGCCCCAGCATTTT
CDR3aa: CASSLAYQPQHF

d_gene: TRBD1
abundance: .
j_gene: TRBJ1-2
v_gene: TRBV5-5
CDR3nt: TGTGCCAGCAGCTGGCAACTCGGGACAGGGGGAGGCTATGGCTACACCTTC
CDR3aa: CASSWQLGTGGGYGYTF

d_gene: TRBD2
abundance: .
j_gene: TRBJ2-2
v_gene: TRBV19
CDR3nt: TGTGCCAGTTACAAAAGGACTAGACCCGGGGAGCTGTTTTTT
CDR3aa: CASYKRTRPGELFF

d_gene: .
abundance: .
j_gene: TRBJ1-1
v_gene: TRBV3-1/TRBV3-2
CDR3nt: TGTGCCAGCAGCCAACGGTTGATGAACACTGAAGCTTTCTTT
CDR3aa: CASSQRLMNTEAFF

d_gene: TRBD1
abundance: .
j_gene: TRBJ1-5
v_gene: TRBV7-9
CDR3nt: TGTGCCAGCAGCCTGGGACAGAATCAGCCCCAGCATTTT
CDR3aa: CASSLGQNQPQHF

d_gene: .
abundance: .
j_gene: TRBJ2-5
v_gene: TRBV18
CDR3nt: TGTGCCAGCTCACCAGAGTCAGGGTTGGGAGAGACCCAGTACTTC
CDR3aa: CASSPESGLGETQYF

d_gene: TRBD1
abundance: .
j_gene: TRBJ1-2
v_gene: TRBV5-1
CDR3nt: TGCGCCAGCAGGTCGACAGGGAACTATGGCTACACCTTC
CDR3aa: CASRSTGNYGYTF

d_gene: .
abundance: .
j_gene: TRBJ1-2
v_gene: TRBV10-1
CDR3nt: TGCGCCAGCAGTGGCCGGGGCTACACCTTC
CDR3aa: CASSGRGYTF

d_gene: .
abundance: .
j_gene: TRBJ1-2
v_gene: TRBV11-2
CDR3nt: TGTGCCAGCAGCTTCGGGGACAACTACACCTTC
CDR3aa: CASSFGDNYTF

d_gene: .
abundance: .
j_gene: TRBJ1-6
v_gene: TRBV5-1
CDR3nt: TGCGCCAGCAGCTTGGGGCAGGGGCCGGTCATAAGATCGCCCCTCCACTTT
CDR3aa: CASSLGQGPVIRSPLHF

d_gene: TRBD1
abundance: .
j_gene: TRBJ1-2
v_gene: TRBV9
CDR3nt: TGTGCCAGCAGCGCAGGACAGGGGGCGCGAGGAAGAGGCTACACCTTC
CDR3aa: CASSAGQGARGRGYTF

d_gene: .
abundance: once
j_gene: TRBJ1-1
v_gene: TRBV9
CDR3nt: TGTGCCAGCAGCGTAGTAGGCAGGTCAAACACTGAAGCTTTCTTT
CDR3aa: CASSVVGRSNTEAFF

d_gene: .
abundance: .
j_gene: TRBJ1-2
v_gene: TRBV18
CDR3nt: TGTGCCAGCTCACCACGAGTCACCCCTTTTACTGGCTACACCTTC
CDR3aa: CASSPRVTPFTGYTF

d_gene: .
abundance: .
j_gene: TRBJ2-2
v_gene: TRBV27
CDR3nt: TGTGCCAGCAGTTTAAGTGGGGGCAAGCTGTTTTTT
CDR3aa: CASSLSGGKLFF

d_gene: .
abundance: .
j_gene: TRBJ1-4
v_gene: TRBV10-3
CDR3nt: TGTGCCACCCAGGGCAAGGAGCATGAAAAACTGTTTTTT
CDR3aa: CATQGKEHEKLFF

d_gene: .
abundance: .
j_gene: TRBJ1-5
v_gene: TRBV18
CDR3nt: TGTGCCAGCTCACCACGGGCGAATCAGCCCCAGCATTTT
CDR3aa: CASSPRANQPQHF

d_gene: TRBD1
abundance: .
j_gene: TRBJ1-5
v_gene: TRBV2
CDR3nt: TGTGCCAGCACAGGGGGCAACGGAAATCAGCCCCAGCATTTT
CDR3aa: CASTGGNGNQPQHF

d_gene: TRBD1
abundance: .
j_gene: TRBJ1-4
v_gene: TRBV5-1
CDR3nt: TGCGCCAGCAGCTCCAATAGACAGGGGGCCCACCCCTATGAAAAACTGTTTTTT
CDR3aa: CASSSNRQGAHPYEKLFF

d_gene: TRBD1
abundance: once
j_gene: TRBJ1-2
v_gene: TRBV6-6
CDR3nt: TGTGCCAGCAGCCGGGACAGAGCCTATGGCTACACCTTC
CDR3aa: CASSRDRAYGYTF

d_gene: TRBD1
abundance: .
j_gene: TRBJ1-1
v_gene: TRBV30
CDR3nt: TGTGCCTGGGGGGGGAAACAGGGGTGGACTGAAGCTTTCTTT
CDR3aa: CAWGGKQGWTEAFF

d_gene: .
abundance: .
j_gene: TRBJ1-3
v_gene: TRBV19
CDR3nt: TGTGCCAGTAGGATGCGCGGGAGCTCTGGAAACACCATATATTTT
CDR3aa: CASRMRGSSGNTIYF

d_gene: .
abundance: once
j_gene: TRBJ2-3
v_gene: TRBV27
CDR3nt: TGTGCCATCCGCCCCCGGAGACTAGGCACAGATACGCAGTATTTT
CDR3aa: CAIRPRRLGTDTQYF

d_gene: TRBD2
abundance: .
j_gene: TRBJ2-1
v_gene: TRBV7-2
CDR3nt: TGTGCCAGCAGCGAGGGCGGGGGAAACTACAATGAGCAGTTCTTC
CDR3aa: CASSEGGGNYNEQFF

d_gene: .
abundance: .
j_gene: TRBJ2-3
v_gene: TRBV6-1
CDR3nt: TGTGCCAGCAGCGAAGGGCTCCCCTCAGATACGCAGTATTTT
CDR3aa: CASSEGLPSDTQYF

d_gene: .
abundance: .
j_gene: TRBJ1-2
v_gene: TRBV18
CDR3nt: TGTGCCAGCTCACCACTTAGGGACTCCCGAGGCTACACCTTC
CDR3aa: CASSPLRDSRGYTF

d_gene: TRBD1
abundance: .
j_gene: TRBJ1-2
v_gene: TRBV3-1/TRBV3-2
CDR3nt: TGTGCCAGCAGCCAGGACAGGGTAGGCTACACCTTC
CDR3aa: CASSQDRVGYTF

d_gene: .
abundance: .
j_gene: TRBJ1-1
v_gene: TRBV21-1
CDR3nt: TGTGCCAGCAGCAAAAGGGGGGGAGCTGAAGCTTTCTTT
CDR3aa: CASSKRGGAEAFF

d_gene: TRBD1
abundance: .
j_gene: TRBJ2-1
v_gene: TRBV5-1
CDR3nt: TGCGCCAGCAGCTTAACAGGGGATAGTACCTACAATGAGCAGTTCTTC
CDR3aa: CASSLTGDSTYNEQFF

d_gene: .
abundance: .
j_gene: TRBJ2-1
v_gene: TRBV12-3/TRBV12-4
CDR3nt: TGTGCCAGCAGTTTCGTCGCGTACAATGAGCAGTTCTTC
CDR3aa: CASSFVAYNEQFF

d_gene: TRBD1
abundance: .
j_gene: TRBJ2-5
v_gene: TRBV24-1
CDR3nt: TGTGCCACCAGTGAAGGGACAGGGCTTTCCCAAGAGACCCAGTACTTC
CDR3aa: CATSEGTGLSQETQYF

d_gene: .
abundance: .
j_gene: TRBJ2-4
v_gene: TRBV11-2
CDR3nt: TGTGCCAGCAGGGAACAGGGTGGGATTAAAGCCAAAAACATTCAGTACTTC
CDR3aa: CASREQGGIKAKNIQYF

d_gene: .
abundance: .
j_gene: TRBJ2-5
v_gene: TRBV24-1
CDR3nt: TGTGCCACCAGTGCGGCAGGGGCGTCCGTGGCGACCCAGTACTTC
CDR3aa: CATSAAGASVATQYF

d_gene: .
abundance: .
j_gene: TRBJ2-3
v_gene: TRBV6-5
CDR3nt: TGTGCCAGCGGCAACAGACAGGCGGGCACAGATACGCAGTATTTT
CDR3aa: CASGNRQAGTDTQYF

d_gene: TRBD2
abundance: .
j_gene: TRBJ2-5
v_gene: TRBV5-4
CDR3nt: TGTGCCAGCAGCGCCCCGGGACTAGCACAAGAGACCCAGTACTTC
CDR3aa: CASSAPGLAQETQYF